This entry concerns a single T cell receptor beta chain. These data come from a study of blood T cell repertoires in COVID-19. Turning to the study itself: Italy, Spain and the United States were the sources of the convalescent and acute COVID-19 samples. The cDNA or gDNA used as material had been derived from T cells, B-cell-depleted T cells, or PBMCs.

The CDR3 has 13 residues. Germline V gene lookup returns CDR1 SQVTM and CDR2 ANQGSEA. V lost 7 bases to trimming and J lost 3 bases, with 15 bases between them. In the original workflow: Nucleated cell counts were estimated from reference gene primer amplification. Assay used: immunoSEQ multiplex PCR; TCRdb lists only in-frame clones, some missing. The V and J calls and clone size are taken from that table; D and trimming were inferred from the DNA. The table lists some 200,000 clones, around 84% of them singletons. This receptor was taken from a man at least 80 years old with acute or convalescent COVID-19. The chain carries TRBV29-1 and TRBJ1-1, with a tentative D call TRBD1 (5 bases). The sample consisted of peripheral blood. This CDR3 reads CSARQGGDTEAFF. CDR3 DNA: TGCAGCGCCCGGCAGGGTGGGGACACTGAAGCTTTCTTT. The complete variable domain, with remaining parts taken from reference TRBV29-1 and TRBJ1-1, reads SAVISQKPSRDICQRGTSLTIQCQVDSQVTMMFWYRQQPGQSLTLIATANQGSEATYESGFVIDKFPISRPNLTFSTLTVSNMSPEDSSIYLCSARQGGDTEAFFGQGTRLTVV.